This T cell receptor beta chain came from a study of beta chain features in type 1 diabetes. Study-wide results and caveats: Shortening of TCRB CDR3s, moderate but significant, appeared in all four CD4+ subsets of Type 1 diabetes patients.

CDR1 is SSHAT, CDR2 FNYEAQ, per germline (reference sequence). Trimming pared 5 bases from V and 1 base from J, leaving 12 bases between. CDR3 size: 15 residues. A remark on this clone: No antigen is known for it.

Expressed TCRB transcripts were sequenced because the isolated RNA had all been reverse transcribed beforehand. Sequencing used immunoSEQ multiplex PCR; TCRdb keeps in-frame clones, though not all of them. This table holds around 340,000 clones, roughly 9% found once. Specimen: central memory CD4+ T cells from blood. This TCR was sampled from a man in his thirties or forties with type 1 diabetes. V and J are TRBV7-7 and TRBJ1-3; the D gene is possibly TRBD1 (5 bases). The CDR3 is CASSPGLQSGNTIYF. CDR3 nucleotide sequence: TGTGCCAGCAGCCCAGGGCTTCAGTCTGGAAACACCATATATTTT.